The rows below give T cell receptor beta chains drawn from one sample of a study of T-cell memory formation after mild COVID-19. A single record per CDR3 protein comes from TCRdb applying MiXCR to the 5' RACE reads. The table has 400,000 to 500,000 distinct CDR3 sequences, about 20% seen once. The sample taken for sequencing was PBMCs or a T cell subset sorted from them (not recorded which). These receptors all stem from an adult woman who had mild COVID-19 (a few samples of this study predate the infection). Cell type and time point are not known. The CDR3 runs from the conserved cysteine through the conserved F or W. The D gene is left open where the match is weak. Part of the rows lack a size; the others show once, few, many or a class for expanded clones.

cdr3_nt	cdr3_aa	clone_size	v_call	j_call	d_call
TGTGCCAGTAGTATAGGGCCCGACAGTGGGACCGGGGAGCTGTTTTTT	CASSIGPDSGTGELFF	-	TRBV19	TRBJ2-2	-
TGTGCCAGCAGGGCAACCGGGACAGGGGGCGAAAAACTGTTTTTT	CASRATGTGGEKLFF	-	TRBV12-3/TRBV12-4	TRBJ1-4	TRBD1
TGTGCCAGCAGCCAAATTACAGGGGGTGGCGGGGAGCTGTTTTTT	CASSQITGGGGELFF	-	TRBV7-2	TRBJ2-2	TRBD1
TGTGCCAGCAGTTCAGTGATTGCGCAGTATTTT	CASSSVIAQYF	many	TRBV12-3/TRBV12-4	TRBJ2-3	-
TGTGCCACCAGTGAGCACCTCGCGGAGTACACAGATACGCAGTATTTT	CATSEHLAEYTDTQYF	few	TRBV24-1	TRBJ2-3	-
TGCGCCAGCAGCTTGGGGGCCGGGATCTCGGATGAGCAGTTCTTC	CASSLGAGISDEQFF	few	TRBV5-1	TRBJ2-1	-
TGTGCCAGCAGTTACCCGGGACTAGGGTATTACGAGCAGTACTTC	CASSYPGLGYYEQYF	-	TRBV6-2/TRBV6-3	TRBJ2-7	TRBD2
TGTGCCAGCAGCACTCAGACAGGGAACACTGAAGCTTTCTTT	CASSTQTGNTEAFF	-	TRBV7-9	TRBJ1-1	-
TGTGCCAGCAGATCACTAGCGGGAGAGGCCTACGAGCAGTACTTC	CASRSLAGEAYEQYF	few	TRBV6-2/TRBV6-3	TRBJ2-7	TRBD2
TGTGCCAGCAGCCAGGAGCAGGGGGATGAAAAACTGTTTTTT	CASSQEQGDEKLFF	-	TRBV6-5	TRBJ1-4	TRBD1
TGTGCCAGCAGCCCTACAAGGGGTTCGTACAATGAGCAGTTCTTC	CASSPTRGSYNEQFF	-	TRBV7-6	TRBJ2-1	-
TGTGCCAGCAGCTTAGCGCTTATAGCGGGGTTCTCCTACAATGAGCAGTTCTTC	CASSLALIAGFSYNEQFF	few	TRBV7-8	TRBJ2-1	TRBD2
TGTGCCTGGCGGGGAAACAATGAGCAGTTCTTC	CAWRGNNEQFF	-	TRBV30	TRBJ2-1	-
TGCAGTGCTTTAGGGACTAGCGGGGGGCAACAAGAGACCCAGTACTTC	CSALGTSGGQQETQYF	few	TRBV20-1	TRBJ2-5	TRBD2
TGTGCCAGCTCACCAGTCACGGGACAAATAAATTCACCCCTCCACTTT	CASSPVTGQINSPLHF	-	TRBV18	TRBJ1-6	-